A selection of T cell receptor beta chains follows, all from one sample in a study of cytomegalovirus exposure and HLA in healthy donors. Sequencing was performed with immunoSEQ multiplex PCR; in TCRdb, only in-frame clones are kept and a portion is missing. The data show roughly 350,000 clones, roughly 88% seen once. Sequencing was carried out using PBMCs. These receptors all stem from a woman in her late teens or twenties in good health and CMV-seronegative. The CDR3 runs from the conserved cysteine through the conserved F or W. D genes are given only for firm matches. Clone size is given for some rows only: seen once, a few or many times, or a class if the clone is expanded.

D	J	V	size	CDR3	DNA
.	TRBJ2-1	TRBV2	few	CASSVDYNEQFF	TGTGCCAGCAGTGTAGACTACAATGAGCAGTTCTTC
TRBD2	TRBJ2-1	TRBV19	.	CASSVRAGASYNEQFF	TGTGCCAGTAGTGTCCGAGCGGGAGCTTCCTACAATGAGCAGTTCTTC
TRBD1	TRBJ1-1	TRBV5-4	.	CASSWDRENTEAFF	TGTGCCAGCAGCTGGGACAGGGAGAACACTGAAGCTTTCTTT
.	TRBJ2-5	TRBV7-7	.	CASSLDRQETQYF	TGTGCTAGCAGCCTAGACAGGCAAGAGACCCAGTACTTC
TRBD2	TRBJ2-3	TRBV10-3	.	CAISEASYSRDSGGRTDTQYF	TGTGCCATCAGTGAGGCAAGCTATTCCCGCGATAGCGGGGGGAGGACAGATACGCAGTATTTT
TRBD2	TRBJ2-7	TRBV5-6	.	CASSHGLAGSYEQYF	TGTGCCAGCAGCCACGGACTAGCGGGATCCTACGAGCAGTACTTC
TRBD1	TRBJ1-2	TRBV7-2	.	CASSSPGQGNYGYTF	TGTGCCAGCAGCTCGCCGGGACAGGGGAACTATGGCTACACCTTC
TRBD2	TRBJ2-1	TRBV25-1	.	CASSELLAATVEQFF	TGTGCCAGCAGTGAATTGCTAGCGGCTACGGTGGAGCAGTTCTTC
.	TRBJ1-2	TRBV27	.	CASSTGSVNYGYTF	TGTGCCAGCAGTACAGGGAGCGTTAACTATGGCTACACCTTC
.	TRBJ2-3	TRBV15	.	CATSKEVSGDTQYF	TGTGCCACCAGCAAAGAGGTGTCGGGAGATACGCAGTATTTT
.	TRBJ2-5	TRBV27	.	CASSPLSGGTYQETQYF	TGTGCCAGCAGTCCGCTCTCTGGCGGGACGTACCAAGAGACCCAGTACTTC
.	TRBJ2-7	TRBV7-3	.	CASSPIGGLGYEQYF	TGTGCCAGCAGCCCTATCGGGGGTTTGGGGTACGAGCAGTACTTC
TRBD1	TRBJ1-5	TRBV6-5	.	CASSYSSTGGYQPQHF	TGTGCCAGCAGTTACTCGAGCACAGGGGGCTATCAGCCCCAGCATTTT
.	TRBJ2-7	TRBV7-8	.	CASSLVRGYEQYF	TGTGCCAGCAGCTTAGTCAGGGGCTACGAGCAGTACTTC
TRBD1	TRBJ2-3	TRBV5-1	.	CASSRTNTGDGSDTQYF	TGCGCCAGCAGCCGGACCAATACAGGGGACGGATCAGATACGCAGTATTTT
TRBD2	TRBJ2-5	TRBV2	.	CASSALTSGSGETQYF	TGTGCCAGCAGTGCGCTGACTAGCGGGAGTGGAGAGACCCAGTACTTC
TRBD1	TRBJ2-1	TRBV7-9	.	CASNSSGGRNEQFF	TGTGCCAGCAACTCATCAGGGGGCCGCAATGAGCAGTTCTTC
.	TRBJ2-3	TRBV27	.	CASSIPGSDTQYF	TGTGCCAGCAGTATCCCAGGGTCAGATACGCAGTATTTT
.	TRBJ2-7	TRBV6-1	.	CASSEAYGGSYEQYF	TGTGCCAGCAGTGAAGCTTATGGCGGCTCCTACGAGCAGTACTTC
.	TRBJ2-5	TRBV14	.	CASSPRTRGETQYF	TGTGCCAGCAGCCCCCGGACTCGGGGGGAGACCCAGTACTTC
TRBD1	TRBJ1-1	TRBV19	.	CASSISGTAAHMNTEAFF	TGTGCCAGTAGTATCTCCGGGACAGCCGCACACATGAACACTGAAGCTTTCTTT
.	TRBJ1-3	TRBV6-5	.	CASSPRGAGNTIYF	TGTGCCAGCAGCCCCAGGGGTGCTGGAAACACCATATATTTT
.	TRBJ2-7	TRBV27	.	CASSYSLGPLSYEQYF	TGTGCCAGCAGTTATTCATTGGGCCCGTTATCCTACGAGCAGTACTTC
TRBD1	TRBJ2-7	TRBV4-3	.	CASSQERAIQGGSSYEQYF	TGCGCCAGCAGCCAAGAAAGGGCAATTCAAGGGGGCTCCTCCTACGAGCAGTACTTC
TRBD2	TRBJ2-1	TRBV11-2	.	CASSLASGINEQFF	TGTGCCAGCAGCTTAGCTAGCGGGATCAATGAGCAGTTCTTC
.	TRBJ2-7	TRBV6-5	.	CASSYSRPENEQYF	TGTGCCAGCAGTTACTCGAGGCCAGAGAACGAGCAGTACTTC
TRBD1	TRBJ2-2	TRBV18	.	CASSPTGTGVGATGELFF	TGTGCCAGCTCGCCCACCGGGACAGGGGTAGGGGCCACCGGGGAGCTGTTTTTT
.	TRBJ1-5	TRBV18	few	CASSPGRGGNQPQHF	TGTGCCAGCTCACCCGGGAGGGGTGGCAATCAGCCCCAGCATTTT
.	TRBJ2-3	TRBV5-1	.	CASSFATDTQYF	TGCGCCAGCAGCTTTGCGACAGATACGCAGTATTTT
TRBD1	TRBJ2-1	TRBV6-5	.	CASSPPGTAYNEQFF	TGTGCCAGCAGCCCCCCCGGGACAGCGTACAATGAGCAGTTCTTC
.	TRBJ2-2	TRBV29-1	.	CSVLGQEGYTGELFF	TGCAGCGTTCTTGGACAGGAGGGGTACACCGGGGAGCTGTTTTTT
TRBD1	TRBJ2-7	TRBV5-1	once	CASSNRGDGFREQYF	TGCGCCAGCAGCAACAGGGGCGACGGGTTCCGCGAGCAGTACTTC
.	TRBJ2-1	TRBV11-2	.	CASSLGLAEQFF	TGTGCCAGCAGCTTAGGACTGGCTGAGCAGTTCTTC
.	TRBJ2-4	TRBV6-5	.	CASTEGGSKNIQYF	TGTGCCAGCACCGAAGGCGGATCCAAAAACATTCAGTACTTC
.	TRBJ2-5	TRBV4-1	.	CASSLPHSILAIETQYF	TGCGCCAGCAGCCTCCCCCACAGCATCCTAGCGATAGAGACCCAGTACTTC
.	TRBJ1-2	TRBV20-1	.	CSGEGSNGYTF	TGCAGTGGGGAGGGTTCGAATGGCTACACCTTC
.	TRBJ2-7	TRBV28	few	CASSFMTSLHYEQYF	TGTGCCAGCAGTTTCATGACATCTCTTCACTACGAGCAGTACTTC
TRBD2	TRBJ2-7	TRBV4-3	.	CASSQDTGPGLAYEQYF	TGCGCCAGCAGCCAAGATACCGGACCCGGACTAGCCTACGAGCAGTACTTC
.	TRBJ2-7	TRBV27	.	CASSAKGGGPGEQYF	TGTGCCAGCAGTGCCAAGGGCGGGGGCCCCGGCGAGCAGTACTTC
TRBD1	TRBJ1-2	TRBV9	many	CASSSRSRGLRDGYTF	TGTGCCAGCAGCTCCCGGAGCAGGGGGCTCAGGGATGGCTACACCTTC
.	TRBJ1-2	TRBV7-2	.	CASSLPGYGYTF	TGTGCCAGCAGCTTACCAGGTTATGGCTACACCTTC
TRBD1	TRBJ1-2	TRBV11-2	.	CASSAGQQNYGYTF	TGTGCCAGCAGCGCGGGACAGCAGAACTATGGCTACACCTTC
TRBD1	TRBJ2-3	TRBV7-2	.	CASTTPGTGMADTQYF	TGTGCCAGCACCACCCCCGGGACAGGGATGGCAGATACGCAGTATTTT
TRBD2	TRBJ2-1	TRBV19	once	CASSITAGGPRGQFF	TGTGCCAGTAGTATTACGGCGGGAGGGCCGAGGGGGCAGTTCTTC
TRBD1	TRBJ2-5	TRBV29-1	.	CSVGEGQGFETQYF	TGCAGCGTCGGAGAGGGACAGGGGTTCGAGACCCAGTACTTC
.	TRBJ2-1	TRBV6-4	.	CASSPAEYNEQFF	TGTGCCAGCAGCCCAGCGGAGTACAATGAGCAGTTCTTC
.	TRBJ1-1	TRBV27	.	CASSSLVTEQGAFF	TGTGCCAGCAGTTCACTTGTGACCGAACAGGGAGCTTTCTTT
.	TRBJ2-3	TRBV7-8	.	CASSSKAVSTDTQYF	TGTGCCAGCAGCTCCAAAGCGGTTAGCACAGATACGCAGTATTTT
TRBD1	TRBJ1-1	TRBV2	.	CASSEGGTGYTEAFF	TGTGCCAGCAGTGAAGGGGGGACAGGGTACACTGAAGCTTTCTTT
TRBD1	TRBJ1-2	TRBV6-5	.	CASGRTGDSDYGYTF	TGTGCCAGCGGCAGAACAGGGGATTCGGACTATGGCTACACCTTC
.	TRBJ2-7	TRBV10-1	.	CASRLSVIHEQYF	TGCGCCAGCAGGTTGTCGGTAATCCACGAGCAGTACTTC
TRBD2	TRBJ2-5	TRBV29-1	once	CSVGGDQETQYF	TGCAGCGTCGGGGGGGACCAAGAGACCCAGTACTTC
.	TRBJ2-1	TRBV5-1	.	CASSPGGLGYNEQFF	TGCGCCAGCAGCCCAGGAGGACTGGGCTACAATGAGCAGTTCTTC